Below are 9 T cell receptor beta chains sequenced from a single sample in a study of beta chain features in type 1 diabetes. The entirety of the isolated RNA underwent reverse transcription, so expressed TCRB transcripts were sequenced. TCRdb's table, derived via immunoSEQ multiplex PCR, lists solely in-frame clones and lacks some. The repertoire consists of a few hundred thousand clones, with roughly 11% occurring once and the leading ten covering less than 1.5%. The sequenced sample was central memory CD4+ T cells from blood. The source is a man aged 18 to 30 in good health.

The V and J genes are TRBV4-3 and TRBJ2-3, with D perhaps assigned TRBD1 or TRBD2 (5 bases each). CDR1 and CDR2 (germline): LGHNA, YSLEER. CDR3 length: 16 residues. The germline V and J ends were trimmed by 4 bases and 2 bases, with 16 bases remaining between them. The CDR3 spells CASSLSPGPNTDTQYF. Here the CDR3 DNA reads TGCGCCAGCAGCCTATCGCCGGGACCCAACACAGATACGCAGTATTTT.

The chain couples TRBV6-5 to TRBJ2-2; D gene uncertain. Germline V gives CDR1 MNHEY, CDR2 SVGAGI. Trimming cost V 6 bases and J 9 bases, with 8 bases left between them. The CDR3 runs to 11 residues. CDR3 in DNA: TGTGCCAGCAGCTCCCCAAGGGAGCTGTTTTTT. It translates to CASSSPRELFF.

The rearrangement joins TRBV28 to TRBJ1-3, with no clear D. CDR1 and CDR2 from the germline V gene are MDHEN and SYDVKM. The V gene lost 1 base and the J gene lost 1 base, with 5 bases spanning the gap. The CDR3 totals 14 residues. The CDR3 sequence: CASSLSASGNTIYF. In nucleotides, the CDR3 is TGTGCCAGCAGTTTATCAGCTTCTGGAAACACCATATATTTT.

The CDR3 nucleotides read TGCAGCGTTGAAGTAGGGGGTGGCTACACCTTC. Translation: CSVEVGGGYTF. V gene TRBV29-1 combines with J gene TRBJ1-2; D perhaps matches TRBD1 (6 bases). CDR1 is SQVTM and CDR2 is ANQGSEA in the germline V gene. Trimming cost V 1 base and J 7 bases, with 7 bases left between them. This CDR3 has 11 residues.

The genes are TRBV25-1 and TRBJ2-1; TRBD2 agrees at 9 bases. V lost 6 bases to trimming and J lost 2 bases; unmatched junction nucleotides: 5. CDR1 is MGHDK, CDR2 SYGVNS, per germline. The CDR3 has 15 residues. CDR3 sequence reads: CASSQAGGTYNEQFF. The CDR3 DNA reads TGTGCCAGCAGCCAAGCGGGAGGTACCTACAATGAGCAGTTCTTC.

This clone occurred many times. DNA for the CDR3: TGTGCCAGCTCACAAGGGTCTTTCACAGATACGCAGTATTTT. It encodes CASSQGSFTDTQYF. V is TRBV18 and J is TRBJ2-3, with unresolved D. Deletions cut 4 bases from V and 2 bases from J, with 10 bases between. The germline CDR1 and CDR2 sequences are KGHSH and LQKENI. The CDR3 is 14 residues long.

As regards this clone: With a far larger clone one base away, a read error is the likely cause. The DNA of the CDR3 is TGTGCCACCACCAGGGGGGGCACAGATACGCAGTATTTT. The encoded protein is CATTRGGTDTQYF. The chain uses TRBV15 and TRBJ2-3; D perhaps matches TRBD1 (7 bases). Trimming stripped 7 bases from V and 1 base from J, with 9 bases between. Germline-derived CDR1 and CDR2 are LNHNV and YYDKDF (reference sequence). This CDR3 spans 13 amino acids.

The chain joins TRBV7-3 to TRBJ2-3; 7 bases fit TRBD2. Germline assignment: CDR1 SGHTA and CDR2 FQGTGA. This CDR3 contains 15 residues. V trimming: 2 bases; J trimming: 5 bases; junction bases outside the gene matches: 7. CDR3 in DNA: TGTGCCAGCAGCTTATTAGAAGCGGGATTAGATACGCAGTATTTT. Its translation is CASSLLEAGLDTQYF.

This clone was seen many times. CDR3 coding DNA: TGTGCCAGCAGCCCAGATGGACTAGCGGAGGAGACCCAGTACTTC. It is translated as CASSPDGLAEETQYF. J is TRBJ2-5 and V is TRBV7-2, with 10 nucleotides matching TRBD2. Germline V CDR1 and CDR2: SGHTA, FQGNSA. The V gene end was trimmed by 5 bases and the J gene end by 5 bases; junction bases not matched to a gene: 8. The CDR3 spans 15 residues.